The 23 T cell receptor beta chains presented below share a single source sample, sequenced in a study of blood T cells in healthy people across ages. The use of a sample-barcoded 5' primer and a J-beta primer mix characterized a second PCR of about 6 to 12 cycles. TCRdb used MiXCR to reprocess the 5' RACE reads, holding one entry per CDR3 protein. The table lists over 1,500,000 distinct CDR3 sequences, about 49% of them singletons. Sequenced sample: blood. These receptors came from a woman in her thirties or forties in good health.

The rearrangement links TRBV5-5 to TRBJ1-2; TRBD1 might be the D (5 bases). Germline V lookup: CDR1 SGHKS, CDR2 YYEKEE (reference sequence). The CDR3 is 12 amino acids. V was cut by 1 base and J by 9 bases, with 10 bases left in between. The CDR3 loop is CASSLWGGSYTF. The CDR3 DNA is TGTGCCAGCAGCTTGTGGGGCGGCAGCTACACCTTC.

This clonotype was counted only a few times. This chain uses TRBV15 with TRBJ1-2, with D uncertain. Trimming took off 0 bases at V and 6 bases at J, with 11 bases between the two ends. The CDR3 covers 14 residues. The germline gives CDR1 LNHNV, CDR2 YYDKDF (reference sequence). The CDR3 sequence: CATSRDEPPDGYTF. The CDR3 bases are TGTGCCACCAGCAGAGATGAGCCCCCGGATGGCTACACCTTC.

The rearrangement joins TRBV2 to TRBJ2-4; D is uncertain. Germline V gene data show CDR1 as SNHLY and CDR2 as FYNNEI. The CDR3 has 12 amino acids. Trimming took off 8 bases at V and 7 bases at J, with 12 bases between the two ends. CDR3 sequence reads: CASSGLENIQYF. CDR3 in DNA: TGTGCCAGCTCTGGTCTTGAGAACATTCAGTACTTC.

This clonotype was picked up a small number of times. V gene TRBV6-6 combines with J gene TRBJ2-7, with 9 positions matching TRBD1. Unmatched junction bases numbered 8, after V lost 5 bases and J lost 3 bases. CDR3 length equals 15 residues. The germline gives CDR1 MNHNY, CDR2 SVGAGI (reference sequence). The CDR3 loop reads CASSHQTGGFYEQYF. Here the CDR3 DNA reads TGTGCCAGCAGTCACCAGACAGGGGGGTTCTACGAGCAGTACTTC.

Concerning this clonotype: This may be a read error, as it is one base from a much larger clone. The chain joins TRBV3-1 to TRBJ2-3, with D tentatively TRBD1 or TRBD2 (5 bases each). Germline V gives CDR1 LGHDT, CDR2 YNNKEL (reference sequence). The CDR3 contains 16 residues. The V end lost 1 base, the J end lost 4 bases, and 15 bases lay between the germline ends. The CDR3 loop reads CASSQVPGDGADTQYF. CDR3 bases: TGTGCCAGCAGCCAAGTGCCCGGGGACGGGGCAGATACGCAGTATTTT.

Here the CDR3 DNA reads TGTGCCAGCAGCCGATCCGGGACTTCTAACTATGGCTACACCTTC. This gives the protein CASSRSGTSNYGYTF. V gene TRBV9 combines with J gene TRBJ1-2, with D perhaps TRBD1 (5 bases). V lost 4 bases and J lost 0, with 13 bases in between. Germline CDR1 reads SGDLS; CDR2 reads YYNGEE. This CDR3 is 15 amino acids long.

The genes are TRBV20-1 and TRBJ2-5; the D gene is possibly TRBD2 (6 bases). CDR1 is DFQATT and CDR2 is SNEGSKA in the germline V gene (reference sequence). This CDR3 comprises 13 residues. The V end lost 4 bases, the J end lost 11 bases, and 20 bases lay between the germline ends. CDR3 nucleotides: TGCAGTGCTATACGGGGGTGGTACAATGAGCAGTACTTC. Its protein is CSAIRGWYNEQYF.

This chain connects TRBV4-2 to TRBJ2-7; D gene ambiguous. The germline V gene has CDR1 LGHNA and CDR2 YNFKEQ. The CDR3 is 15 residues long. Trimming shortened V by 1 base and J by 2 bases, and 12 bases separated the two germline ends. CDR3 region: CASSQAGPDTYEQYF. CDR3 bases: TGTGCCAGCAGCCAAGCCGGGCCAGACACCTACGAGCAGTACTTC.

Comment on this clonotype: It may be a read error: a sequence one base away is much more abundant. The chain combines TRBV29-1 with TRBJ2-7; TRBD1 matches 7 bases. Trimming at V came to 4 bases and at J to 3 bases, leaving 6 bases not matched to a gene. The CDR3 loop spans 13 amino acids. Germline V gene lookup returns CDR1 SQVTM and CDR2 ANQGSEA. The CDR3 region has the DNA TGCAGCGTTGGACGTCAGGGGGTCTACGAGCAGTACTTC. It translates to CSVGRQGVYEQYF.

This chain connects TRBV4-1 to TRBJ2-7; TRBD1 is a possible D gene (5 bases). This CDR3 comprises 13 residues. The germline V gene encodes CDR1 MGHRA and CDR2 YSYEKL. The germline V and J ends were trimmed by 0 bases and 7 bases, with 10 bases remaining between them. DNA for the CDR3: TGCGCCAGCAGCCAAGAAGGGGTTAATGAGCAGTACTTC. Residues: CASSQEGVNEQYF.

This clonotype was counted a few times. J is TRBJ2-7 and V is TRBV13; tentatively, D is TRBD1 (7 bases). Trimming removed 3 bases from V and 6 bases from J, with 18 bases in between. Germline CDR1 and CDR2: PRHDT and FYEKMQ (reference sequence). This CDR3 has 15 residues. This CDR3 reads CASSFPGAGGREQYF. The DNA for the CDR3 is TGTGCCAGCAGCTTTCCGGGGGCAGGGGGTCGCGAGCAGTACTTC.

The chain uses TRBV4-3 and TRBJ2-1; a possible D gene is TRBD2 (7 bases). Germline CDR1 and CDR2: LGHNA and YSLEER. The V and J ends lost 3 bases and 4 bases respectively, with 13 bases between them. The CDR3 totals 15 residues. The chain's CDR3 is CASSQDSGIYNEQFF. In DNA, the CDR3 is TGCGCCAGCAGCCAGGACAGCGGGATTTACAATGAGCAGTTCTTC.

Only a few counts were recorded for this clonotype. The chain joins TRBV20-1 to TRBJ2-1; possibly TRBD1 for D (6 bases). V lost 6 bases and J lost 8, with 14 bases in between. Germline lookup yields CDR1 DFQATT and CDR2 SNEGSKA (reference sequence). There are 12 residues in the CDR3. This chain's CDR3 is CSARQQGDEQFF. CDR3 sequence (DNA): TGCAGTGCAAGGCAACAGGGAGATGAGCAGTTCTTC.

The rearrangement uses TRBV29-1 and TRBJ2-3; D could derive from TRBD1 or TRBD2 (6 bases each). CDR1 and CDR2 from the germline V gene are SQVTM and ANQGSEA. This CDR3 spans 15 amino acids. CDR3 region: CSSTRGGLAADTQYF. For the CDR3, the DNA is TGCAGTTCAACCAGAGGGGGGCTCGCGGCAGATACGCAGTATTTT.

The chain employs TRBV27 and TRBJ1-4; 7 bases map to TRBD1. In germline, CDR1 is MNHEY, CDR2 SMNVEV (reference sequence). Germline trimming cut 1 base from V and 7 bases from J; bases unmatched to any gene: 6. The CDR3 consists of 15 residues. CDR3 nucleotides: TGTGCCAGCAGTTTATTTCCAGGGGGAGGTGAAAAACTGTTTTTT. Translated: CASSLFPGGGEKLFF.

This clonotype has a handful of counts. The V and J genes are TRBV5-1 and TRBJ1-4; D remains ambiguous. This CDR3 is built from 14 residues. V shed 0 bases and J shed 5 bases, with 8 bases lying between them. CDR1 is SGHRS, CDR2 YFSETQ, per germline. The CDR3 region is CASSLERRNEKLFF. The DNA of the CDR3 is TGCGCCAGCAGCTTGGAAAGGAGGAATGAAAAACTGTTTTTT.

The chain has TRBV20-1 and TRBJ2-3, with 13 bases matching TRBD2. The germline V gene encodes CDR1 DFQATT and CDR2 SNEGSKA (reference sequence). The CDR3 runs to 17 residues. The CDR3: CRAAGTSGVPSTDTQYF. Here the CDR3 DNA reads TGCAGGGCAGCTGGGACTAGCGGGGTTCCAAGCACAGATACGCAGTATTTT.

The V gene is TRBV11-2, the J gene TRBJ1-4; 7 bases align to TRBD1. J was trimmed by 11 bases and V by 3 bases; bases with no gene match: 3. This CDR3 has 12 residues. Germline V gene data show CDR1 as SGHAT and CDR2 as FQNNGV. CDR3 nucleotides: TGTGCCAGCAGCTTTTTACAGGGGAAACTGTTTTTT. Protein: CASSFLQGKLFF.

This chain uses TRBV7-2 with TRBJ1-2, with D unclear. The CDR3 consists of 14 residues. CDR1 is SGHTA, CDR2 FQGNSA, per germline. Trimming pared 1 base from V and 7 bases from J, leaving 13 bases between. CDR3 sequence reads: CASSLGERRSGYTF. As DNA, the CDR3 is TGTGCCAGCAGCTTAGGGGAGCGGCGTTCTGGCTACACCTTC. Filled out from reference TRBV7-2 and TRBJ1-2, the complete variable domain reads GAGVSQSPSNKVTEKGKDVELRCDPISGHTALYWYRQSLGQGLEFLIYFQGNSAPDKSGLPSDRFSAERTGGSVSTLTIQRTQQEDSAVYLCASSLGERRSGYTFGSGTRLTVV.

The V and J genes are TRBV5-6 and TRBJ2-5; D ambiguous. The CDR3 covers 15 residues. V lost 5 bases to trimming and J lost 1 base, with 15 bases between them. Germline lookup yields CDR1 SGHDT and CDR2 YYEEEE. For the CDR3, the DNA is TGTGCCAGCAGTAAAATCGTGGCGGCCCAAGAGACCCAGTACTTC. Translation gives CASSKIVAAQETQYF.

This clonotype was picked up one time. The chain combines TRBV27 with TRBJ2-5, with TRBD1 identical over 9 bases. The CDR3 is 15 residues long. J was trimmed by 11 bases and V by 6 bases; bases with no gene match: 16. CDR1 MNHEY and CDR2 SMNVEV come from the germline V gene (reference sequence). CDR3: CASSHGGTGRGEQYF. CDR3 nucleotides: TGTGCCAGCAGCCATGGGGGGACAGGGCGTGGGGAGCAGTACTTC.

The CDR3 sequence is CSARDPTNEQFF. The DNA for the CDR3 is TGCAGTGCTAGAGACCCCACCAATGAGCAGTTCTTC. The chain links TRBV20-1 to TRBJ2-1, with D uncertain. Germline V gene data show CDR1 as DFQATT and CDR2 as SNEGSKA (reference sequence). The length of the CDR3 is 12 residues. With 0 bases removed from V and 6 bases from J, the gap between germline ends came to 6 bases.

The DNA for the CDR3 is TGCAGTGCTAGAGACTTTTTACTAGCGGGGGTAGGCAATGAGCAGTTCTTC. Translating gives CSARDFLLAGVGNEQFF. This chain uses TRBV20-1 with TRBJ2-1, with 11 bases aligning to TRBD2. The V and J ends lost 0 bases and 6 bases, in that order; junction bases with no gene match: 10. CDR3 length: 17 amino acids. Germline V gene data show CDR1 as DFQATT and CDR2 as SNEGSKA (reference sequence).